This entry concerns a single T cell receptor (beta chain). Its antigen is not identified. Some clones are missing from TCRdb's copy, which holds only in-frame ones; the method was immunoSEQ multiplex PCR. The repertoire includes some 60,000 clones, around 87% of them detected once, and over 5% sits in the top ten. The CDR3 contains 13 residues. Germline V gene lookup returns CDR1 SEHNR and CDR2 FQNEAQ (reference sequence). This entry comes from a study of OX40 agonist ivuxolimab in advanced cancers. Study at large: The study treated patients with ivuxolimab, an agonistic anti-OX40 (CD134) antibody. Dose-escalation patients were diagnosed with hepatocellular carcinoma, melanoma, renal cell cancer or head and neck cancer.

General observations from the study: At doses 0.1 to 3.0 mg/kg, CD4+ and CD8+ clones expanded.

This clonotype was obtained from an adult with an advanced solid tumor such as melanoma, head and neck, liver or kidney cancer. The chain links TRBV7-9 to TRBJ2-2, with D possibly being TRBD1 or TRBD2 (5 bases each). Specimen: CD4+ or CD8+ T cells sorted from blood, collected in a trial of the OX40 agonist ivuxolimab. The CDR3 nucleotides are TGTGCTAGCTGGGGGAGGAACACCGGGGAGCTGTTTTTT. Residues: CASWGRNTGELFF.